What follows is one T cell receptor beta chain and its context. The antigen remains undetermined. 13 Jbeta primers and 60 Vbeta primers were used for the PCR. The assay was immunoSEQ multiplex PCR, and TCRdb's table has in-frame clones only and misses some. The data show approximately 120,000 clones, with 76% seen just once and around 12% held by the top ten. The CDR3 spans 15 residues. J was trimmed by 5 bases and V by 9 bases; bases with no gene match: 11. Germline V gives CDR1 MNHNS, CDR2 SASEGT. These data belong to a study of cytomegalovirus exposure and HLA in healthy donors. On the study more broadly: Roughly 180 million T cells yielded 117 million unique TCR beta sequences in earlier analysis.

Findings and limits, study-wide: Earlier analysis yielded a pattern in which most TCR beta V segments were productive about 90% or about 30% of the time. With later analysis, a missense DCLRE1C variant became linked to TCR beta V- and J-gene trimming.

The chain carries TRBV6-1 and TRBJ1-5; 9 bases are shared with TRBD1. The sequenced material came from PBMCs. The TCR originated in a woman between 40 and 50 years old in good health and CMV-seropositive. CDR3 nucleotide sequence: TGTGCCAGTAGGCTTCCCGGGACAGGGTATCAGCCCCAGCATTTT. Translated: CASRLPGTGYQPQHF.